Presented here are 13 T cell receptor beta chains from one specimen sequenced in a study of CD8+CD57+ T cells in acquired aplastic anemia. Researchers used genomic DNA as the template to profile TCR beta VDJ and CDR3. TCRdb independently ran MiXCR on the reads; one entry per CDR3 protein. The sample shows some 190,000 distinct CDR3 sequences, 46% of them seen only once. Specimen: sorted CD4+, CD8+, or CD8+CD57+ T cells (not recorded which) from PBMCs. These TCRs come from a human donor in good health.

The genes are TRBV13 and TRBJ2-3; TRBD2 matches 14 bases. This CDR3 has 14 residues. Germline V gene lookup returns CDR1 PRHDT and CDR2 FYEKMQ (reference sequence). V shed 7 bases and J 6 bases; nucleotides not matched to a gene: 3. The CDR3 coding sequence is TGTGCCAGCACTGGACTAGCGGGAGGCGATACGCAGTATTTT. It is translated as CASTGLAGGDTQYF.

The chain couples TRBV7-9 to TRBJ2-5, with 12 positions matching TRBD2. The J call is doubtful: the DNA matches TRBJ2-7 better. Germline V gene sequence: CDR1 SEHNR, CDR2 FQNEAQ (reference sequence). The length of the CDR3 is 15 residues. CDR3 sequence reads: CASSLIGLAGYEQYF. The CDR3 DNA follows: TGTGCCAGCAGCTTAATCGGACTAGCGGGGTACGAGCAGTACTTC.

On this clonotype itself: Lacking the conserved final phenylalanine or tryptophan, this CDR3 likely reflects a read error. This sequence joins TRBV11-3 and TRBJ2-5, with D possibly TRBD2 on 5 matching bases. This CDR3 comprises 14 residues. Germline V gives CDR1 SGHNT, CDR2 YENEEA. Trimming left V 1 base short and J 0 bases short, with 6 bases between. Here the CDR3 reads CASSLVGNQETQYL. The CDR3 DNA reads as TGTGCCAGCAGCTTAGTCGGGAACCAAGAGACCCAGTACCTC.

About this clonotype: This could be a read error, since a much larger clone is one nucleotide away. The chain links TRBV6-2 or TRBV6-3 to TRBJ1-5; the D gene is possibly TRBD1 (5 bases). V lost 4 bases, J lost 3 bases, and 10 bases lay in between. Germline V lookup: CDR1 MNHEY, CDR2 SVGEGT. This CDR3 spans 14 amino acids. The CDR3 region is CASSSTDPNQPQHF. The CDR3 region has the DNA TGTGCCAGCAGTTCGACAGACCCCAATCAGCCCCAGCATTTT.

This clonotype was picked up many times. The chain recombines TRBV5-1 with TRBJ2-5; 7 bases line up with TRBD2. Germline lookup yields CDR1 SGHRS and CDR2 YFSETQ. The trim removed 0 bases at V and 4 bases at J, leaving 6 bases unmatched. The CDR3 is 15 residues long. This CDR3 reads CASSLAKKRGETQYF. For the CDR3, the DNA is TGCGCCAGCAGCTTGGCCAAGAAGCGGGGAGAGACCCAGTACTTC.

The genes are TRBV2 and TRBJ2-1; maybe TRBD2 (6 bases). The germline CDR1 and CDR2 sequences are SNHLY and FYNNEI. The germline V and J ends were trimmed by 5 bases and 1 base, with 6 bases remaining between them. There are 13 residues in the CDR3. The CDR3 nucleotides read TGTGCCAGCAGTAGCGGGTCCTACAATGAGCAGTTCTTC. Amino acids: CASSSGSYNEQFF.

This clonotype was observed a single time. The chain recombines TRBV10-1 with TRBJ2-2; D is unclear. With 3 bases removed from V and 5 bases from J, the gap between germline ends came to 10 bases. This CDR3 region has 14 residues. Germline CDR1 is WNHNN and CDR2 is SYGVQD (reference sequence). In DNA, the CDR3 is TGCGCCAGCAGTGACTGGTGGGATACCGGGGAGCTGTTTTTT. Translation gives CASSDWWDTGELFF.

This clonotype showed up just a few times. The J gene is TRBJ1-6, the V gene TRBV27; 7 nucleotides agree with TRBD1. This CDR3 region has 14 residues. Trimming cost V 6 bases and J 9 bases; bases outside gene matches: 8. Germline-derived CDR1 and CDR2 are MNHEY and SMNVEV (reference sequence). The CDR3 nucleotides are TGTGCCAGCAGCAGACAGGGTGTAGCTTCACCCCTCCACTTT. This gives the protein CASSRQGVASPLHF.

This clonotype has more than one count but fewer than ten. The V call is TRBV11-1, the J call TRBJ1-6, with a possible D match to TRBD1 (6 bases). The CDR3 has 15 residues. Trimming pared 5 bases from V and 7 bases from J, leaving 15 bases between. The germline gives CDR1 SGHAT, CDR2 FQDESV (reference sequence). This CDR3 reads CASSRYRDRNSPLHF. The CDR3 DNA reads as TGTGCCAGCAGCCGGTACAGGGACCGCAATTCACCCCTCCACTTT.

This rearrangement joins TRBV6-2 or TRBV6-3 to TRBJ2-3; no clear D. Germline loops: CDR1 MNHEY, CDR2 SVGEGT. V lost 6 bases, J lost 5 bases, and 12 bases lay in between. CDR3 length: 13 amino acids. The CDR3 DNA follows: TGTGCCAGCAGAAGTCTGGGCCGAGATACGCAGTATTTT. It translates to CASRSLGRDTQYF.

This clonotype showed up just once. An end of the junction does not agree with germline; a read error may underlie this. The V and J genes are TRBV6-9 and TRBJ2-7; TRBD2 might be the D (5 bases). The CDR3 is 14 residues long. The germline gives CDR1 MNHGY, CDR2 SVAAGI. The CDR3 loop reads CASSYSGKSYEQYF. CDR3 DNA sequence: TGTGCCAGCAGCTATTCGGGAAAATCCTACGAGCAGTACTTC.

This clonotype appeared a single time. The chain combines TRBV29-1 with TRBJ2-7; 7 bases map to TRBD1. V dropped 7 bases and J dropped 2; count of bases not matched to a gene: 5. The germline V gene has CDR1 SQVTM and CDR2 ANQGSEA. CDR3 length equals 12 residues. The CDR3 reads CSAQDRPYEQYF. The CDR3 region has the DNA TGCAGCGCCCAGGACAGGCCCTACGAGCAGTACTTC.

This clonotype was recorded a few times. One end of the junction does not line up with germline, which may come from a read error. V is TRBV7-2 and J is TRBJ2-7, with D possibly being TRBD2 (6 bases). This CDR3 has 13 amino acids. Germline assignment: CDR1 SGHTA and CDR2 FQGNSA. CDR3 DNA sequence: TGTGCCAGCAGGTTAGCGGCAAGCAACGAGCAGTACTTC. It codes for CASRLAASNEQYF. The variable domain in full, with the rest retrieved from reference TRBV7-2 and TRBJ2-7, is GAGVSQSPSNKVTEKGKDVELRCDPISGHTALYWYRQSLGQGLEFLIYFQGNSAPDKSGLPSDRFSAERTGGSVSTLTIQRTQQEDSAVYLCASRLAASNEQYFGPGTRLTVT.